Shown below are 10 T cell receptor beta chains from a single sample sequenced in a study of blood T cell repertoires in COVID-19. The method was immunoSEQ multiplex PCR; TCRdb's version includes in-frame clones alone and lacks a portion of them. The sample consists of 140,000 to 150,000 clones, 75% to 85% of them appearing once. Sequencing was performed on peripheral blood. All receptors derive from a human donor with acute or convalescent COVID-19. The donor label of this sample is uncertain.

V and J are TRBV24-1 and TRBJ2-1; 7 bases are a match to TRBD2. Germline CDR1 is KGHDR and CDR2 is SFDVKD. The CDR3 is made up of 14 amino acids. The V segment lost 2 bases and the J segment 5 bases; nucleotides outside the gene matches: 2. CDR3 region: CATSDYGTNNEQFF. DNA for the CDR3: TGTGCCACCAGTGATTACGGGACTAACAATGAGCAGTTCTTC.

V is TRBV5-1 and J is TRBJ2-1; 8 bases match TRBD1. The germline gives CDR1 SGHRS, CDR2 YFSETQ. V gave up 4 bases and J gave up 3 bases; unmatched junction bases: 12. There are 17 residues in the CDR3. This chain's CDR3 is CASSAMEDRVDYNEQFF. The CDR3 bases are TGCGCCAGCAGCGCTATGGAGGACAGGGTGGACTACAATGAGCAGTTCTTC.

V usage is TRBV5-1 and J usage is TRBJ1-1, with 8 bases that match TRBD1. Germline CDR1 and CDR2: SGHRS and YFSETQ. This CDR3 contains 15 residues. V shed 4 bases and J 0 bases; nucleotides not matched to a gene: 5. The CDR3, as DNA: TGCGCCAGCAGCCCGACAGGGGAAATGAACACTGAAGCTTTCTTT. Protein product: CASSPTGEMNTEAFF.

The rearrangement joins TRBV4-1 to TRBJ1-6, with D maybe TRBD1 (6 bases). The CDR3 length is 14 residues. V gave up 5 bases and J gave up 10 bases, with 15 bases separating them. Germline CDR1 MGHRA, CDR2 YSYEKL. This CDR3 is CASSEQRGYSPLHF. In DNA form, the CDR3 reads TGCGCCAGCAGCGAACAAAGGGGGTACTCACCCCTCCACTTT.

This clone was recorded once. This chain connects TRBV7-9 to TRBJ1-1, with TRBD1 matching 11 bases. Germline CDR1 SEHNR, CDR2 FQNEAQ (reference sequence). CDR3 length equals 14 residues. Trimming cost V 5 bases and J 7 bases; bases outside gene matches: 6. The CDR3 DNA sequence: TGTGCCAGCAGCAGGACAGGGGGCATCGGTGAAGCTTTCTTT. Its protein is CASSRTGGIGEAFF.

This chain joins TRBV10-1 and TRBJ1-4; possible D gene TRBD1, 5 bases. The germline gives CDR1 WNHNN, CDR2 SYGVQD (reference sequence). The germline V and J ends were trimmed by 4 bases and 2 bases, with 17 bases remaining between them. CDR3 length: 17 amino acids. The CDR3 sequence: CASSAGRGEGTNEKLFF. The DNA of the CDR3 is TGCGCCAGCAGTGCAGGACGAGGGGAGGGGACTAATGAAAAACTGTTTTTT.

V is TRBV4-1 and J is TRBJ1-2; D might be TRBD1 (5 bases). Trimming left V 1 base short and J 3 bases short, with 12 bases between. Germline V gene data show CDR1 as MGHRA and CDR2 as YSYEKL. This CDR3 comprises 15 residues. CDR3 protein: CASSQGEGVDYGYTF. The DNA for the CDR3 is TGCGCCAGCAGCCAAGGGGAAGGGGTGGACTATGGCTACACCTTC.

The gene calls are TRBV19 and TRBJ1-3; D not resolved. The V and J ends lost 6 bases and 0 bases respectively, with 15 bases between them. Germline values: CDR1 LNHDA, CDR2 SQIVND (reference sequence). CDR3 size: 16 residues. CDR3 sequence reads: CASSVPSGRSGNTIYF. Here the CDR3 DNA reads TGTGCCAGTAGCGTCCCGTCAGGCCGCTCTGGAAACACCATATATTTT. The variable domain in full, completed from reference TRBV19 and TRBJ1-3, reads DGGITQSPKYLFRKEGQNVTLSCEQNLNHDAMYWYRQDPGQGLRLIYYSQIVNDFQKGDIAEGYSVSREKKESFPLTVTSAQKNPTAFYLCASSVPSGRSGNTIYFGEGSWLTVV.

The chain is built from TRBV28 and TRBJ1-1, with TRBD1 as a possible D gene (5 bases). This CDR3 comprises 14 residues. V gave up 3 bases and J gave up 4 bases, with 12 bases separating them. Germline V lookup: CDR1 MDHEN, CDR2 SYDVKM. CDR3 protein: CASSLGPGGTEAFF. CDR3 nucleotide sequence: TGTGCCAGCAGTTTGGGGCCCGGGGGCACTGAAGCTTTCTTT.

The chain carries TRBV10-1 and TRBJ1-1, with 7 bases identical to TRBD1. The V gene end was trimmed by 5 bases and the J gene end by 5 bases; junction bases not matched to a gene: 5. The CDR3 contains 13 residues. Germline V gene sequence: CDR1 WNHNN, CDR2 SYGVQD (reference sequence). In nucleotides, the CDR3 is TGCGCCAGCAGTCAGACAGGGACAACTGAAGCTTTCTTT. Amino acid sequence: CASSQTGTTEAFF.